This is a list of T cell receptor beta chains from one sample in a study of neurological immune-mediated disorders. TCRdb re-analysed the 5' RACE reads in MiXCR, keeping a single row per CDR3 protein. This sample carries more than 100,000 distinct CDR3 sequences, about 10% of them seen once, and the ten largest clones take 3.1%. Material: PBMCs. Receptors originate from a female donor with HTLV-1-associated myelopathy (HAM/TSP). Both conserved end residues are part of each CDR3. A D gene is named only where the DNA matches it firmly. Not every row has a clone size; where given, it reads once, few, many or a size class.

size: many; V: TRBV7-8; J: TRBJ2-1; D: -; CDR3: CASSLAIGQGTYPRHNEQFF; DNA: TGTGCCAGCAGCTTAGCGATTGGTCAGGGGACCTACCCCCGACACAATGAGCAGTTCTTC
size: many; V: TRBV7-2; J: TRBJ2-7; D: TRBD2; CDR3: CASSSTRKGLAGGTYEQYF; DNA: TGTGCCAGCAGCTCGACGAGGAAAGGACTAGCGGGGGGGACCTACGAGCAGTACTTC
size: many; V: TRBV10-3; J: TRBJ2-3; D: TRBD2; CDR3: CAIGDSGSTDTQYF; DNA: TGTGCCATTGGAGATAGCGGGAGCACAGATACGCAGTATTTT
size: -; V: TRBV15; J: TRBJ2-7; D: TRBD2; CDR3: CATSWTSGGYEQYF; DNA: TGTGCTACCAGCTGGACTAGCGGGGGCTACGAGCAGTACTTC
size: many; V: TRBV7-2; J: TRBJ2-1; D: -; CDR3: CASSLAGGGSYNEQFF; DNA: TGTGCCAGCAGCTTAGCTGGGGGTGGGTCTTACAATGAGCAGTTCTTC
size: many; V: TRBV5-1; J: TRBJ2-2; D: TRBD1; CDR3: CASSAWRTGGRPRTGELFF; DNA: TGCGCCAGCTCGGCTTGGCGGACAGGGGGCCGACCTCGAACCGGGGAGCTGTTTTTT
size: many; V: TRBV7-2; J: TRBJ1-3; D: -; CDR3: CASSLDYGSGNTIYF; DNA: TGTGCCAGCAGCTTAGATTACGGCTCTGGAAACACCATATATTTT
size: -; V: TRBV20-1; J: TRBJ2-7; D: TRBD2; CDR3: CSASGTSGAYEQYF; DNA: TGCAGTGCTAGCGGGACTAGCGGGGCTTACGAGCAGTACTTC
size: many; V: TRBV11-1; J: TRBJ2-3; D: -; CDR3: CASSPDDLNTQYF; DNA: TGTGCCAGCAGCCCAGACGACCTGAATACGCAGTATTTT
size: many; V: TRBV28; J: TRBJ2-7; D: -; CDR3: CASRPHTTAYEQYF; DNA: TGTGCCAGCAGGCCCCATACTACAGCCTACGAGCAGTACTTC
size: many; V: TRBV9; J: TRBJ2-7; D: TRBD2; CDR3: CASSVDAGGWYEQYF; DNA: TGTGCCAGCAGCGTAGACGCGGGAGGGTGGTACGAGCAGTACTTC
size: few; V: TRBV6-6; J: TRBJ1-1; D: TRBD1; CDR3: CVSRRDSPNTEAFF; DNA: TGTGTCAGCAGGCGGGACAGCCCGAACACTGAAGCTTTCTTT
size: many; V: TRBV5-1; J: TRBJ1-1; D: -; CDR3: CASSLNGGGTEAFF; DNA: TGCGCCAGCAGCTTGAACGGGGGGGGAACTGAAGCTTTCTTT
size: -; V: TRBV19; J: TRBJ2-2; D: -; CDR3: CASSIRRSGELFF; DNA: TGTGCCAGTAGTATCCGGAGGTCCGGGGAGCTGTTTTTT
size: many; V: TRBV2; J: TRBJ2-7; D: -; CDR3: CASGSIWYEQYF; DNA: TGTGCCAGCGGGTCGATTTGGTACGAGCAGTACTTC
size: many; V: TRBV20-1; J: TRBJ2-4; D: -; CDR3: CSARRSTPGDF; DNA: TGCAGTGCTAGACGTAGTACACCGGGGGACTTC
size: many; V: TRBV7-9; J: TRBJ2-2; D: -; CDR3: CASSLHRPDDGELFF; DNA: TGTGCCAGCAGCTTGCATAGGCCTGACGACGGGGAGCTGTTTTTT
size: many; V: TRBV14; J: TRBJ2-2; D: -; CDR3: CASSQGGYTGELFF; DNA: TGTGCCAGCAGCCAAGGGGGATACACCGGGGAGCTGTTTTTT
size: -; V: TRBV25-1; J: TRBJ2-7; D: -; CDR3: CASSDPEDTSSYEQYF; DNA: TGTGCCAGCAGTGATCCCGAGGACACCTCATCCTACGAGCAGTACTTC
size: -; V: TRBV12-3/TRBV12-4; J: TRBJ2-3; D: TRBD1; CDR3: CASSFRDRGYTDTQYF; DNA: TGTGCCAGCAGTTTCCGGGACAGGGGTTACACAGATACGCAGTATTTT
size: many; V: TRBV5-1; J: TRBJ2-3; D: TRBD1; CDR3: CASSLTGDTDTQYF; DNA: TGCGCCAGCAGCTTGACAGGGGACACAGATACGCAGTATTTT
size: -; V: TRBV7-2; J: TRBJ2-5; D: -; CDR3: CASSLTWGYQETQYF; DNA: TGTGCCAGCAGCCTCACCTGGGGGTACCAAGAGACCCAGTACTTC
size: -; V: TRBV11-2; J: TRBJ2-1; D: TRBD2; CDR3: CASRTLAANEQFF; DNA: TGTGCCAGCAGGACGCTAGCGGCCAATGAGCAGTTCTTC
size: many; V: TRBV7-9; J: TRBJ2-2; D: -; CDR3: CASSLRLGYTGELFF; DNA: TGTGCCAGCAGCCTAAGACTGGGGTACACCGGGGAGCTGTTTTTT
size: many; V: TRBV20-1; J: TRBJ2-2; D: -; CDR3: CSHSALAGELFF; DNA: TGCAGCCACTCCGCCCTAGCTGGGGAGCTGTTTTTT
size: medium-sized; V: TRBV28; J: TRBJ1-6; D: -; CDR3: CASPPPGVSYNSPLHF; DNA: TGTGCCAGCCCTCCCCCAGGGGTCTCCTATAATTCACCCCTCCACTTT
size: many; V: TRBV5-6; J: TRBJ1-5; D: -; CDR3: CASSQGPGLDQPQHF; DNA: TGTGCCAGCAGTCAGGGTCCAGGGTTGGATCAGCCCCAGCATTTT
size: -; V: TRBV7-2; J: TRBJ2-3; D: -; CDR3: CASSLKGDFDSAYRKQYF; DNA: TGTGCCAGCAGCTTAAAGGGGGATTTTGACAGCGCTTATAGAAAGCAGTATTTT
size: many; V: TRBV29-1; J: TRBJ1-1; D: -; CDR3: CSTFRGLNTEAFF; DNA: TGCAGCACATTCAGGGGATTGAACACTGAAGCTTTCTTT
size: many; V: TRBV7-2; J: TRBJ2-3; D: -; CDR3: CASSPRSGSTDTQYF; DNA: TGTGCCAGCAGCCCCCGTTCAGGGAGCACAGATACGCAGTATTTT
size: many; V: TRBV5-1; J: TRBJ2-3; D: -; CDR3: CASSLIGTDTQYF; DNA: TGCGCCAGCAGCTTAATTGGTACAGATACGCAGTATTTT
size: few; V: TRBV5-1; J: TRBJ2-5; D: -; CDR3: CASSLAQLQETQYF; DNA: TGCGCCAGCAGCTTGGCACAGTTACAAGAGACCCAGTACTTC
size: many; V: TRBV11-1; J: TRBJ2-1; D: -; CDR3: CASSLGTNNEQFF; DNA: TGTGCCAGCAGCTTAGGCACGAACAATGAGCAGTTCTTC
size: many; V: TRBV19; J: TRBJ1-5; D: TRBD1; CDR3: CASSTLDRGYQPQHF; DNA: TGTGCCAGCAGCACCTTAGACAGGGGGTATCAGCCCCAGCATTTT
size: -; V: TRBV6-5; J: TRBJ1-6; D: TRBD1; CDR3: CASSQIVAPTGRHSPLHF; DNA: TGTGCCAGCAGTCAGATAGTAGCCCCGACAGGGAGGCATTCACCCCTCCACTTT
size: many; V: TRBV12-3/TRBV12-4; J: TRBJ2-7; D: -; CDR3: CASSSHWGSRWFYEQYF; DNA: TGTGCCAGCAGTTCCCACTGGGGAAGTAGGTGGTTCTACGAGCAGTACTTC
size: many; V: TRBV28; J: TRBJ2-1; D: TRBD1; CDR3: CASRTDRVVSEQFF; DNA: TGTGCCAGCAGGACGGACAGGGTCGTGAGTGAGCAGTTCTTC
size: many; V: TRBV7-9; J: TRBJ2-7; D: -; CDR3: CASSLVAGYEQYF; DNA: TGTGCCAGCAGCTTAGTTGCGGGCTACGAGCAGTACTTC
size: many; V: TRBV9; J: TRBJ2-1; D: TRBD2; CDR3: CASSVAGGQSYNEQFF; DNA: TGTGCCAGCAGCGTAGCGGGGGGGCAAAGTTACAATGAGCAGTTCTTC
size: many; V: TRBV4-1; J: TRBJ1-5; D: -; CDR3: CASSVSGTDSNQPQHF; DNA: TGCGCCAGCAGCGTATCAGGGACCGATAGCAATCAGCCCCAGCATTTT
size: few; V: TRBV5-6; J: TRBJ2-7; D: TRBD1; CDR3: CASSPGTDPFKQYF; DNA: TGTGCCAGCAGCCCCGGGACAGATCCTTTCAAGCAGTACTTC
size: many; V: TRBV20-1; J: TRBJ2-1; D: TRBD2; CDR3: CSASGPSGGAHNNEQFF; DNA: TGCAGTGCTAGTGGTCCTAGCGGGGGGGCCCACAACAATGAGCAGTTCTTC
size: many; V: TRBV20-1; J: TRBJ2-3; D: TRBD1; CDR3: CSAPPTGVGTDTQYF; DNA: TGCAGTGCCCCCCCGACAGGGGTCGGCACAGATACGCAGTATTTT
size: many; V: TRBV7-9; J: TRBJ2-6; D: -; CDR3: CASSLLGANVLTF; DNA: TGTGCCAGCAGCTTACTGGGGGCCAACGTCCTGACTTTC
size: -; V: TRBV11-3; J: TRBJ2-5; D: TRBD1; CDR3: CASSRQGIQQTQYF; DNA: TGTGCCAGCAGCCGACAGGGGATACAACAGACCCAGTACTTC
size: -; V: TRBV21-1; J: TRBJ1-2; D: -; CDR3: CASSETGSYGYTF; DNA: TGTGCCAGCAGCGAGACAGGGTCCTATGGCTACACCTTC
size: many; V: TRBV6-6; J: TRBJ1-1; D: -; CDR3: CASRLTVNTEAFF; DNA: TGTGCCAGCAGGCTGACAGTGAACACTGAAGCTTTCTTT
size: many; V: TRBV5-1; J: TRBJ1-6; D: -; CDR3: CASSLEQASPLHF; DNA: TGCGCCAGCAGCTTGGAGCAGGCCTCACCCCTCCACTTT
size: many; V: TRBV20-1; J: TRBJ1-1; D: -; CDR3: CSARQGPDTEAFF; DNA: TGCAGTGCCCGGCAGGGGCCGGACACTGAAGCTTTCTTT
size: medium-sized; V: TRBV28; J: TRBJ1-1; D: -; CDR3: CASTPSVKATEAFF; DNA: TGTGCCAGCACCCCTAGTGTAAAGGCCACTGAAGCTTTCTTT
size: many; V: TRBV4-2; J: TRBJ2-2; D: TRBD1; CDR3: CASSQETGLTGELFF; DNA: TGTGCCAGCAGCCAAGAGACAGGGCTCACCGGGGAGCTGTTTTTT
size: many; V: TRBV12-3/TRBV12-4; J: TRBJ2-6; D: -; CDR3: CASSLGISGANVLTF; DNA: TGTGCCAGCAGTTTAGGAATCTCTGGGGCCAACGTCCTGACTTTC
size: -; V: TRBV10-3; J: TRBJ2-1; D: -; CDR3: CAIMVVNEQFF; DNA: TGTGCCATCATGGTGGTAAATGAGCAGTTCTTC
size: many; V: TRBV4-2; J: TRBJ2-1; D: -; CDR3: CASSPAGREQFF; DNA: TGTGCCAGCAGCCCCGCGGGGAGAGAGCAGTTCTTC